Listed below are T cell receptor beta chains from one sample, sequenced in a study of shared clonotypes between healthy human individuals. Generated by immunoSEQ multiplex PCR, the TCRdb table keeps only in-frame clones and is missing some. The sample has 98,000 or so clones, around 68% seen once. The specimen was memory CD8+ T cells sorted from blood. The receptors here all came from a woman aged 25 to 39 in good health. Both conserved end residues are part of each CDR3. A D gene is named only where the DNA matches it firmly. Part of the rows lack a size; the others show once, few, many or a class for expanded clones.

J | size | D | V | DNA | CDR3
TRBJ2-7 | . | . | TRBV28 | TGTGCCAGCAGAGGGGCAGTTTATGAGCAGTACTTC | CASRGAVYEQYF
TRBJ1-2 | many | TRBD1 | TRBV28 | TGTGCCAGCAGGCCCCAGGGGGAATCGGAAGGCTACACCTTC | CASRPQGESEGYTF
TRBJ2-7 | . | . | TRBV27 | TGTGCCAGCAGTCCATCCCAAGAGTTCTACGAGCAGTACTTC | CASSPSQEFYEQYF
TRBJ2-7 | once | TRBD1 | TRBV11-1 | TGTGCCAGCAGCGCCTACAGGGGCCGCTACGAGCAGTACTTC | CASSAYRGRYEQYF
TRBJ1-4 | . | . | TRBV25-1 | TGTGCCAGCAGTGCCCCCGGCAGGGATGAAAAACTGTTTTTT | CASSAPGRDEKLFF
TRBJ1-1 | . | . | TRBV4-2 | TGTGCCAGCAGCCGGACCATCGGACAGCCGACCAAGAACACTGAAGCTTTCTTT | CASSRTIGQPTKNTEAFF
TRBJ1-1 | . | TRBD1 | TRBV5-6 | TGTGCCAGCAGCTCTGGACAGGGGGCCACTGAAGCTTTCTTT | CASSSGQGATEAFF
TRBJ2-1 | . | TRBD2 | TRBV9 | TGTGCCAGCAGCGTAGGCGGGAGTATGGATGAGCAGTTCTTC | CASSVGGSMDEQFF
TRBJ1-5 | once | . | TRBV4-2 | TGTGCCAGCAGCCAAGATGATATCGCGGAACGCAATCAGCCCCAGCATTTT | CASSQDDIAERNQPQHF
TRBJ2-2 | once | . | TRBV27 | TGTGCCAGCCTGCGGCCTTACACCGGGGAGCTGTTTTTT | CASLRPYTGELFF
TRBJ2-2 | many | TRBD2 | TRBV6-4 | TGTGCCAGCAGTCCGAGTAGCGGGAACCAGAACACCGGGGAGCTGTTTTTT | CASSPSSGNQNTGELFF
TRBJ2-6 | . | . | TRBV6-1 | TGTGCCAGCAGTGGCCGGAACTCTGGGGCCAACGTCCTGACTTTC | CASSGRNSGANVLTF
TRBJ1-1 | once | . | TRBV6-6 | TGTGCCAGCAGTTACTGGGGTACCACTGAAGCTTTCTTT | CASSYWGTTEAFF
TRBJ2-7 | once | . | TRBV18 | TGTGCCAGCTCACCCGGGGCCTTTTACTCCTACGAGCAGTACTTC | CASSPGAFYSYEQYF
TRBJ2-7 | . | . | TRBV7-2 | TGTGCCAGCAGCTTAGGGGCTGGATTTAGATACGAGCAGTACTTC | CASSLGAGFRYEQYF
TRBJ2-7 | . | TRBD2 | TRBV7-2 | TGTGCCAGCAGCTATTGGACTAGCGGGAGGGAGCAGTACTTC | CASSYWTSGREQYF
TRBJ2-5 | . | TRBD2 | TRBV28 | TGTGCCAGCAGTTTAATTAGGGGGACTAGCGTACAAGAGACCCAGTACTTC | CASSLIRGTSVQETQYF
TRBJ2-1 | . | . | TRBV19 | TGTGCCAGTAGTACCGCTAGCAGTGAGGAGCAGTTCTTC | CASSTASSEEQFF
TRBJ2-7 | once | TRBD2 | TRBV27 | TGTGCCAGCAGCATTAGCGGGAGTGGCGACGAGCAGTACTTC | CASSISGSGDEQYF
TRBJ2-7 | . | . | TRBV28 | TGTGCCAGCAGCCCTGACAGAGGCTACGAGCAGTACTTC | CASSPDRGYEQYF
TRBJ1-1 | once | . | TRBV6-6 | TGTGCCAGCAGTCGCGATGGTGTCGGACCTTTCTTT | CASSRDGVGPFF
TRBJ2-7 | . | TRBD2 | TRBV5-5 | TGTGCCAGCAGCTTGGTCCTTAGCGGGGTTCAAAGCTCCTACGAGCAGTACTTC | CASSLVLSGVQSSYEQYF
TRBJ2-5 | . | . | TRBV19 | TGTGCCAGTAGTCCGGCACAGCAAGAGACCCAGTACTTC | CASSPAQQETQYF
TRBJ1-3 | . | . | TRBV6-6 | TGTGCCAGCAGTTATAGCCAGGTAGAAGGAAACACCATATATTTT | CASSYSQVEGNTIYF
TRBJ2-5 | medium-sized | . | TRBV7-6 | TGTGCCAGCAGCTTATTTCGGGGTAAAGAGACCCAGTACTTC | CASSLFRGKETQYF
TRBJ2-7 | few | . | TRBV14 | TGTGCCAGCAGCCGGCTGGGTTACAGGGAAGCCTACGAGCAGTACTTC | CASSRLGYREAYEQYF
TRBJ2-1 | . | . | TRBV19 | TGTGCCAGTAGTATCTCCCTGGGAAGTGAGCAGTTCTTC | CASSISLGSEQFF
TRBJ2-3 | . | TRBD2 | TRBV18 | TGTGCCAGCTCACCACCGGGAGGACTAGCGTATTCCACAGATACGCAGTATTTT | CASSPPGGLAYSTDTQYF
TRBJ2-7 | . | . | TRBV4-1 | TGCGCCAGCAGCCAAACAGTCTCCTACGAGCAGTACTTC | CASSQTVSYEQYF
TRBJ2-7 | . | TRBD2 | TRBV28 | TGTGCCAGCAGTTTACCCCCCGTTAGCGGGGGCCTTCGCGGGGGGCCCCCTTACGAGCAGTACTTC | CASSLPPVSGGLRGGPPYEQYF
TRBJ2-7 | once | TRBD2 | TRBV2 | TGTGCCAGCAACGTAGCGGGAGGCTACTACGAGCAGTACTTC | CASNVAGGYYEQYF
TRBJ1-2 | . | TRBD1 | TRBV14 | TGTGCCAGCAGCCAAGGACAGGGGCACTATGGCTACACCTTC | CASSQGQGHYGYTF
TRBJ1-2 | . | . | TRBV19 | TGTGCCAGTAGTATAGACCGCCGGAGCATTTATGGCTACACCTTC | CASSIDRRSIYGYTF
TRBJ2-5 | . | . | TRBV25-1 | TGTGCCAGCAGTGAATATGGGGGGAAGGAAGAGACCCAGTACTTC | CASSEYGGKEETQYF
TRBJ2-7 | . | . | TRBV2 | TGTGCCACCTTCTTTGAGACAATCTACGAGCAGTACTTC | CATFFETIYEQYF
TRBJ1-5 | . | TRBD1 | TRBV10-2 | TGCGCCAGCAGTGAGATGGACAGGGGGCTTAATCAGCCCCAGCATTTT | CASSEMDRGLNQPQHF
TRBJ2-5 | . | TRBD2 | TRBV29-1 | TGCAGCGTTGAAGGGGTAGCGGGGGAGACCCAGTACTTC | CSVEGVAGETQYF
TRBJ2-7 | . | . | TRBV29-1 | TGCAGCGCCCAAGAAACGCGGGAATACGAGCAGTACTTC | CSAQETREYEQYF
TRBJ1-5 | few | TRBD1 | TRBV28 | TGTGCCAGCAGTTTGGACAGGGGGAGCAATCAGCCCCAGCATTTT | CASSLDRGSNQPQHF
TRBJ2-7 | . | TRBD2 | TRBV4-2 | TGTGCCAGCAGCCAAGATTCGGGGGGAGATGCCTACGAGCAGTACTTC | CASSQDSGGDAYEQYF
TRBJ2-7 | few | . | TRBV27 | TGTGCCAGCAGTTTGCAGGTGGGTTCTAAAGAGCAGTACTTC | CASSLQVGSKEQYF
TRBJ2-1 | . | TRBD2 | TRBV19 | TGTGCCAGTGAAGCGGGAGGATACTACAATGAGCAGTTCTTC | CASEAGGYYNEQFF
TRBJ1-1 | . | . | TRBV5-1 | TGCGCCAGCAGCTTGGTATACAGCTTGAACACTGAAGCTTTCTTT | CASSLVYSLNTEAFF
TRBJ2-7 | few | . | TRBV10-1 | TGCGCCAGCAGTGATATTCTACTCGCGTTTCGTTTTGGGGGCGGAGGGACCTACGAGCAGTACTTC | CASSDILLAFRFGGGGTYEQYF
TRBJ2-1 | . | TRBD2 | TRBV2 | TGTGCCAGCAGTGAAATTGGTAGCGGGAGACTCAGTGAGCAGTTCTTC | CASSEIGSGRLSEQFF
TRBJ1-1 | . | TRBD1 | TRBV5-4 | TGTGCCAGCAGCCTAGGGGGCTTGAACACTGAAGCTTTCTTT | CASSLGGLNTEAFF
TRBJ2-7 | . | . | TRBV7-8 | TGTGCCAGCAGCGCCTGGGGGAGGGGGAGCTCCTACGAGCAGTACTTC | CASSAWGRGSSYEQYF
TRBJ1-1 | . | . | TRBV7-9 | TGTGCCAGCAGCTTAACTCCCTTCAGTTGGGGGCGCAGCACTGAAGCTTTCTTT | CASSLTPFSWGRSTEAFF
TRBJ1-5 | . | . | TRBV6-4 | TGTGCCAGCAGTGAACAACAGGGAGGCAATCAGCCCCAGCATTTT | CASSEQQGGNQPQHF
TRBJ1-1 | few | . | TRBV7-5 | TGTGCCAGCAGCCCAGGACAGGGATGGAACACTGAAGCTTTCTTT | CASSPGQGWNTEAFF
TRBJ1-2 | . | . | TRBV5-5 | TGTGCCAGCAGCCTCGGCTGGGACCTTAACTATGGCTACACCTTC | CASSLGWDLNYGYTF
TRBJ2-7 | . | . | TRBV15 | TGTGCCACCAGCAGCGGCCGGGAGCAGTACTTC | CATSSGREQYF
TRBJ1-5 | many | . | TRBV20-1 | TGCAGTGCTACATACGATCAGCCCCAGCATTTT | CSATYDQPQHF
TRBJ2-7 | . | TRBD2 | TRBV5-1 | TGCGCCAGCAGCCCCATTAAGGGACTACAAACTTACGAGCAGTACTTC | CASSPIKGLQTYEQYF
TRBJ2-2 | . | . | TRBV6-1 | TGTGCCAGCAATCGGGACCCGAACACCGGGGAGCTGTTTTTT | CASNRDPNTGELFF
TRBJ2-3 | . | . | TRBV18 | TGTGCCAGCTCACCGACTCTAGCCGGAGGAACCACAGATACGCAGTATTTT | CASSPTLAGGTTDTQYF
TRBJ1-5 | . | TRBD1 | TRBV19 | TGTGCCAGTAGGGACAGGGGGTATAGCAATCAGCCCCAGCATTTT | CASRDRGYSNQPQHF
TRBJ2-2 | many | TRBD1 | TRBV18 | TGTGCCAGCTCACCGACAGGGGGCGACGGGGAGCTGTTTTTT | CASSPTGGDGELFF
TRBJ2-2 | . | . | TRBV7-6 | TGTGCCAGCAGCAAAGGGGCCGCCGGGGAGCTGTTTTTT | CASSKGAAGELFF